The rows below give T cell receptor beta chains drawn from one sample of a study of T cell changes during pregnancy in multiple sclerosis. The data were produced by immunoSEQ multiplex PCR, yet TCRdb's version contains in-frame clones alone and is incomplete. The sample carries roughly 30,000 clones, roughly 91% recorded once. The sequencing here drew on CD8+ T cells from peripheral blood mononuclear cells, taken before pregnancy. The receptors shown here come from a female donor with multiple sclerosis, enrolled in a pregnancy study. Both conserved end residues are part of each CDR3.

J gene	V gene	CDR3 protein
TRBJ1-2	TRBV10-3	CAITPIQGESYGYTF
TRBJ2-1	TRBV5-5	CASSLKAGDSSYNEQFF
TRBJ1-2	TRBV9	CASSVVPGTNYGYTF
TRBJ2-5	TRBV5-1	CASSLGFRGQETQYF
TRBJ1-3	TRBV19	CASSIYEPGNTIYF
TRBJ2-3	TRBV27	CASSLVRGTQYF
TRBJ1-1	TRBV27	CASRKGPGQGDTEAFF
TRBJ2-7	TRBV9	CASSRTDLHEQYF
TRBJ2-2	TRBV4-2	CASSQAGDTGELFF
TRBJ2-7	TRBV28	CASSRRDRVPHEQYF
TRBJ2-7	TRBV6-5	CASSYTVTARGYEQYF
TRBJ2-1	TRBV19	CASSITGEIGEQFF
TRBJ1-1	TRBV28	CASSYQNTEAFF
TRBJ2-1	TRBV5-1	CASASVSGVNEQFF
TRBJ2-1	TRBV13	CASTFTGGFYNEQFF
TRBJ1-6	TRBV13	CASSLGLGGNSPLHF
TRBJ2-7	TRBV13	CASSFDSYEQYF
TRBJ2-3	TRBV5-6	CASSLGQRPTDTQYF
TRBJ1-5	TRBV19	CASAPGQGVWQPQHF
TRBJ2-7	TRBV27	CASTLLGQGSYEQYF
TRBJ2-7	TRBV11-2	CASSLPGDRVHEQYF
TRBJ1-5	TRBV2	CASDRTGDQPQHF
TRBJ2-1	TRBV5-4	CASSQEQGGYNEQFF
TRBJ2-7	TRBV5-6	CASSLGAGAYEQYF
TRBJ2-5	TRBV2	CASKSGGQETQYF
TRBJ2-6	TRBV2	CASSLPRSASGANVLTF
TRBJ1-1	TRBV2	CASSWTGGFTEAFF
TRBJ2-2	TRBV5-1	CASRYYTGELFF
TRBJ1-2	TRBV4-2	CATERGLGYGYTF
TRBJ1-1	TRBV2	CASRRTVNTEAFF
TRBJ1-3	TRBV10-1	CAKDSRTWGNTIYF
TRBJ2-7	TRBV7-9	CASSFSQGHSYEQYF
TRBJ2-3	TRBV9	CASSVSGTGGDTQYF
TRBJ1-6	TRBV28	CASSLPSGTGFSPLHF
TRBJ1-5	TRBV10-2	CASSDHRQVPYNQPQHF
TRBJ1-1	TRBV5-8	CASSLAGGGTEAFF
TRBJ2-1	TRBV27	CASSLFTGSYNEQFF
TRBJ2-7	TRBV30	CAWSVYGSYEQYF
TRBJ1-1	TRBV9	CASSAGGKTEAFF
TRBJ2-1	TRBV19	CASSFSGYGREQFF
TRBJ1-5	TRBV19	CASSIAGDGQPQHF
TRBJ1-1	TRBV13	CASSYSGGPEAFF
TRBJ2-2	TRBV13	CASSSSPEARELFF
TRBJ2-3	TRBV7-2	CASSLRSVPTITDTQYF
TRBJ1-1	TRBV19	CASTAGQGGNTEAFF
TRBJ2-7	TRBV5-1	CASSGGTGIYEQYF
TRBJ1-5	TRBV27	CASSPGSWNQPQHF
TRBJ2-1	TRBV11-2	CASSRLAGKDNEQFF
TRBJ1-2	TRBV13	CASSFLLGGADYGYTF
TRBJ2-5	TRBV27	CASSLYSQETQYF
TRBJ1-1	TRBV6-6	CASSDPGTGNTEAFF
TRBJ1-4	TRBV2	CASRQGEEKLFF
TRBJ1-2	TRBV4-2	CASSQDGDRVDGYTF
TRBJ2-7	TRBV5-4	CASSTGYEQYF
TRBJ1-2	TRBV7-8	CASMDSYGYTF
TRBJ2-6	TRBV28	CASSLGTSGGGANVLTF
TRBJ1-2	TRBV29-1	CSVEAVPGSSYGYTF